One sample yielded the 13 T cell receptor beta chains listed below, sequenced in a study of OX40 agonist ivuxolimab in advanced cancers. This table comes from immunoSEQ multiplex PCR, and its TCRdb copy is limited to in-frame clones, with some not included. The sample has some 33,000 clones, 75% to 95% seen once. The specimen was CD4+ or CD8+ T cells sorted from blood, collected in a trial of the OX40 agonist ivuxolimab. These receptors were obtained from an adult with an advanced solid tumor such as melanoma, head and neck, liver or kidney cancer.

This clone appeared once. For the CDR3, the DNA is TGTGCCAGCACCTCCGGACCGGGGTATCTCGAGCAGTACTTC. This sequence encodes CASTSGPGYLEQYF. This chain connects TRBV6-5 to TRBJ2-7, with TRBD2 as a possible D gene (5 bases). The CDR3 is 14 residues long. Trimming removed 7 bases from V and 6 bases from J, with 19 bases in between. The germline gives CDR1 MNHEY, CDR2 SVGAGI.

The chain couples TRBV6-5 to TRBJ2-1, with D perhaps TRBD1 (6 bases). CDR1 and CDR2 (germline): MNHEY, SVGAGI. The CDR3 has 14 residues. Trimming took off 6 bases at V and 3 bases at J, with 12 bases between the two ends. The CDR3 DNA reads TGTGCCAGCAGCCAGGGGACACTCTACAATGAGCAGTTCTTC. Translation: CASSQGTLYNEQFF.

The chain is built from TRBV7-9 and TRBJ1-1, with a possible D match to TRBD1 (5 bases). CDR1 and CDR2 from the germline V gene are SEHNR and FQNEAQ (reference sequence). This CDR3 spans 14 amino acids. V was cut by 3 bases and J by 7 bases, with 15 bases left in between. CDR3 residues: CASSFETATYEAFF. In DNA form, the CDR3 reads TGTGCCAGCAGCTTCGAGACAGCTACTTATGAAGCTTTCTTT.

The chain has TRBV6-6 and TRBJ2-1; D unresolved. The CDR3 has 12 residues. Germline V gene lookup returns CDR1 MNHNY and CDR2 SVGAGI (reference sequence). Trimming removed 10 bases from V and 3 bases from J, with 10 bases in between. Here the CDR3 reads CATTTGYNEQFF. The CDR3 DNA follows: TGTGCCACTACAACGGGCTACAATGAGCAGTTCTTC.

The chain links TRBV27 to TRBJ2-7; 9 bases match TRBD2. This CDR3 has 16 residues. The germline gives CDR1 MNHEY, CDR2 SMNVEV (reference sequence). V dropped 3 bases and J dropped 6; count of bases not matched to a gene: 12. The CDR3 DNA sequence: TGTGCCAGCAGTTTGACTAGCGGCCTAGGGCCCGGCGAGCAGTACTTC. Protein sequence: CASSLTSGLGPGEQYF.

The rearrangement joins TRBV6-5 to TRBJ2-7; D may be TRBD2 (6 bases). CDR1 MNHEY and CDR2 SVGAGI come from the germline V gene. This CDR3 spans 16 amino acids. Trimming left V 3 bases short and J 3 bases short, with 18 bases between. This CDR3 is CASSYYQGGSLYEQYF. In DNA, the CDR3 is TGTGCCAGCAGTTATTACCAGGGAGGATCCCTCTACGAGCAGTACTTC.

As DNA, the CDR3 is TGTGCCAGCAGCAAAGGGGCGTACGAGCAGTACTTC. Protein: CASSKGAYEQYF. This chain uses TRBV21-1 with TRBJ2-7; the DNA was not used to check the table's D call, TRBD1. TRBV21-1 represents a pseudogene. The CDR3 is 12 residues long.

This chain connects TRBV19 to TRBJ2-7; 10 bases match TRBD1. Unmatched junction bases numbered 7, after V lost 4 bases and J lost 4 bases. CDR3 size: 15 residues. CDR1 LNHDA and CDR2 SQIVND come from the germline V gene (reference sequence). The CDR3 is CASSKTTGGSYEQYV. The DNA for the CDR3 is TGTGCCAGTAGTAAGACGACAGGGGGCTCGTACGAGCAGTACGTC.

The genes are TRBV9 and TRBJ2-2, with no clear D. V lost 4 bases to trimming and J lost 7 bases, with 8 bases between them. The CDR3 extends over 12 amino acids. The germline CDR1 and CDR2 sequences are SGDLS and YYNGEE. The CDR3: CASSPWGGELFF. The DNA for the CDR3 is TGTGCCAGCAGCCCCTGGGGCGGGGAGCTGTTTTTT. Filled out from reference TRBV9 and TRBJ2-2, the complete variable domain reads DSGVTQTPKHLITATGQRVTLRCSPRSGDLSVYWYQQSLDQGLQFLIQYYNGEERAKGNILERFSAQQFPDLHSELNLSSLELGDSALYFCASSPWGGELFFGEGSRLTVL.

This chain uses TRBV7-3 with TRBJ2-7, with unresolved D. Germline assignment: CDR1 SGHTA and CDR2 FQGTGA. This CDR3 is built from 13 residues. Trimming shortened V by 5 bases and J by 0 bases, and 8 bases separated the two germline ends. This CDR3 is CASSQTASYEQYF. CDR3 in DNA: TGTGCCAGCAGCCAGACGGCCTCCTACGAGCAGTACTTC.

This clone was seen only once. The CDR3 loop is CASSLVRSRIEAFF. The CDR3 DNA sequence: TGTGCCAGCAGCTTAGTCAGGTCAAGGATTGAAGCTTTCTTT. The gene calls are TRBV7-9 and TRBJ1-1, with D hard to call. The CDR3 loop spans 14 amino acids. The germline CDR1 and CDR2 sequences are SEHNR and FQNEAQ (reference sequence). V lost 1 base and J lost 7, with 13 bases in between.

The V gene is TRBV19, the J gene TRBJ2-2, with no clear D. Germline V gene sequence: CDR1 LNHDA, CDR2 SQIVND (reference sequence). The CDR3 is 14 amino acids. Trimming stripped 4 bases from V and 5 bases from J, with 11 bases between. CDR3 amino acids: CASSTTAWTGELFF. Here the CDR3 DNA reads TGTGCCAGTAGTACAACCGCGTGGACCGGGGAGCTGTTTTTT.

The chain carries TRBV9 and TRBJ2-1; a weak D match, TRBD1 (5 bases). Trimming stripped 0 bases from V and 0 bases from J, with 13 bases between. The V gene's germline CDR1 is SGDLS and CDR2 YYNGEE. The CDR3 has 17 amino acids. CDR3 nucleotide sequence: TGTGCCAGCAGCGTAGTATCCCAAGGGGCCTCCTACAATGAGCAGTTCTTC. Its translation is CASSVVSQGASYNEQFF.